This entry is about one TCR beta chain. This entry is derived from a study of blood T cell repertoires in COVID-19. Study background: Acute and convalescent COVID-19 specimens originated in the United States, Italy and Spain. The cDNA or gDNA used as material had been derived from T cells, B-cell-depleted T cells, or PBMCs.

Looked up from germline, CDR1 is SGHTA and CDR2 is FQGNSA. The CDR3 extends over 16 amino acids. J lost 6 bases, V lost 6 bases, and 11 bases had no gene match. This table comes from immunoSEQ multiplex PCR, and its TCRdb copy is limited to in-frame clones, with some not included. This sample has just under 65,000 clones, with approximately 83% found just once. Source material: peripheral blood. The chain carries TRBV7-2 and TRBJ1-4, with 9 bases that match TRBD1. This sequence originates from a man aged 40-55 years with acute or convalescent COVID-19. The CDR3 sequence: CASSQSPGTGYEKLFF. CDR3 bases: TGTGCCAGCAGTCAGAGCCCTGGGACAGGGTATGAAAAACTGTTTTTT.